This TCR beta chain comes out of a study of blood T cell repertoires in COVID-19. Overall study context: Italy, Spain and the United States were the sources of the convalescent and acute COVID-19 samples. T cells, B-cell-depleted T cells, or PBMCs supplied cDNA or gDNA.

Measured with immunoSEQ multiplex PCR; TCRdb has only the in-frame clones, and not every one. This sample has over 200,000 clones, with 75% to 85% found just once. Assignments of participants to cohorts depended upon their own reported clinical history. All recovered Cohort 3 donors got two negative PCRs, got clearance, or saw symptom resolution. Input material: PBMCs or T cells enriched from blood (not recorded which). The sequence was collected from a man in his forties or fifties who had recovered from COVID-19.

The CDR3 protein is CASSTMQGRSPLHF. CDR3 coding DNA: TGTGCCAGCAGTACCATGCAGGGAAGGTCACCCCTCCACTTT. V usage is TRBV6-5 and J usage is TRBJ1-6; weak D call: TRBD1 (5 bases). There are 14 residues in the CDR3. Germline CDR1 MNHEY, CDR2 SVGAGI. V was cut by 5 bases and J by 10 bases, with 15 bases left in between.